This T cell receptor (beta chain) comes out of a study of human T cells and chemical hapten exposure. Each CDR3 protein is one row after TCRdb ran MiXCR on the RACE reads. The table has approximately 84,000 distinct CDR3 sequences, about 10% seen once. This clonotype was found a few times. Indicated time point: patch test 2, 6 weeks after DPC sensitization. Indicated treatment: therapeutic diphenylcyclopropenone sensitization with weekly scalp DPC. The source was whole blood, collected in connection with sensitization to the hapten diphenylcyclopropenone (DPC). The sequence was collected from a woman in her thirties with alopecia areata. Some clones in this sample may be carry-over from other donors' samples.

This CDR3 reads CASSRTGSVTDTQYF. The CDR3 DNA reads as TGCGCCAGCAGCCGGACAGGGAGCGTGACAGATACGCAGTATTTT. The chain carries TRBV5-1 and TRBJ2-3, with 8 bases matching TRBD1. The CDR3 extends over 15 amino acids. In germline, CDR1 is SGHRS, CDR2 YFSETQ. The V segment lost 4 bases and the J segment 3 bases; nucleotides outside the gene matches: 7.